The clone carrying this T cell receptor (beta chain) was counted ten times or more. Its target is not known. TCR beta CDR3 regions were amplified from RNA transcripts. HTBI-primed first-round RT-PCR preceded second-round multiplex PCR. TCRdb itself ran the multiplex PCR reads through MiXCR, one entry per CDR3 protein. The sample holds some 390,000 distinct CDR3 sequences, about 16% seen once. The CDR3 has 13 amino acids. Germline CDR1 SNHLY, CDR2 FYNNEI. J was trimmed by 3 bases and V by 10 bases; bases with no gene match: 6. The data were obtained in a study of Graves' ophthalmopathy and Graves' hyperthyroidism. Study-level points and caveats: A 13-signature model separated ophthalmopathy from stable hyperthyroidism, reaching approximately 88% sensitivity and around 81% specificity cross-validated. Prediction of ophthalmopathy progression reached approximately 64% sensitivity and around 72% specificity. Most thyroid clonotypes with frequency above 0.001 were detected in blood too.

None of the included patients had other autoimmune diseases, uncontrolled infections, pregnancy or lactation, as these led to exclusion. The chain employs TRBV2 and TRBJ1-5, with 7 bases that match TRBD1. Sequencing was performed on peripheral blood. The origin of this receptor is a woman aged 18-30 years with Graves' ophthalmopathy. The DNA for the CDR3 is TGTGCCACCGGGGACAGACACAATCAGCCCCAGCATTTT. This sequence encodes CATGDRHNQPQHF.